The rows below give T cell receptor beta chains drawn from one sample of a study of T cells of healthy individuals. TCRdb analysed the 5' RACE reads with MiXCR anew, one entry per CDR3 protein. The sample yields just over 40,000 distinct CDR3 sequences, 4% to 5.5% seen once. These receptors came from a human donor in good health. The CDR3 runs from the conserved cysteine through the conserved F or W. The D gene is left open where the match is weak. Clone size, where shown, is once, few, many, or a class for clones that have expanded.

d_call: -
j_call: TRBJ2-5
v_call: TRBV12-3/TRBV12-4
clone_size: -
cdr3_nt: TGTGCCAGCAGTTCCCGGGACCAACAAGAGACCCAGTACTTC
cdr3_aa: CASSSRDQQETQYF

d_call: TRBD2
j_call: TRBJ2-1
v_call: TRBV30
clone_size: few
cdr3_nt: TGTGCCTGCCAGATAGCGGGAGATCGGGAGCAGTTCTTC
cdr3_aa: CACQIAGDREQFF

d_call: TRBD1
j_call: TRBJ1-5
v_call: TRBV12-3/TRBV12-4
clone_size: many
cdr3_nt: TGTGCCAGCAGCAGGGAACAGGGGGGAAATCAGCCCCAGCATTTT
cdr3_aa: CASSREQGGNQPQHF

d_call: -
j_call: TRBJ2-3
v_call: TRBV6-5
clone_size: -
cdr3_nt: TGTGCCAGCAGTTACACCGGGACTGAGACAGATACGCAGTATTTT
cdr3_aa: CASSYTGTETDTQYF

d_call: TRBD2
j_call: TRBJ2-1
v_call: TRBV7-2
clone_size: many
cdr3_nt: TGTGCCAGCAGCTTATTCGTTCTACTAGCGGGGGGGTCCCACAATGAGCAGTTCTTC
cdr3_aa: CASSLFVLLAGGSHNEQFF

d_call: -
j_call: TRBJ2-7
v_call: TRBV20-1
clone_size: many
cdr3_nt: TGCAGTGCTAGAGAACGTGGGGGGACCCCCCACGAGCAGTACTTC
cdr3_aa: CSARERGGTPHEQYF

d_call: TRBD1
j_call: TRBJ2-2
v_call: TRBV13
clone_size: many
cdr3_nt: TGTGCCAGCAGCGGGGACCACAGGGGTTCGATCACCGGGGAGCTGTTTTTT
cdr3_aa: CASSGDHRGSITGELFF

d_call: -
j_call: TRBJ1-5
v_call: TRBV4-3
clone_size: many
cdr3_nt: TGCGCCAGCAGCCAAGATGACGGGGGCGACCAGCCCCAGCATTTT
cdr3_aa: CASSQDDGGDQPQHF

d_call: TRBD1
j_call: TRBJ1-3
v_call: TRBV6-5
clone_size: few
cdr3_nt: TGTGCCAGCAGTACCCGGACAGGGTGGAACACCATATATTTT
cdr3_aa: CASSTRTGWNTIYF

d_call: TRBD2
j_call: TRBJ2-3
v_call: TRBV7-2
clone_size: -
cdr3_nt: TGTGCCAGCAGCTTACGGGGCGGGAGGGAAGATACGCAGTATTTT
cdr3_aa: CASSLRGGREDTQYF

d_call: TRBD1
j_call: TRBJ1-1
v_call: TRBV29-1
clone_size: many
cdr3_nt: TGCAGCGTCGACGCGTGGACAGGGAAGAACACTGAAGCTTTCTTT
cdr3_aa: CSVDAWTGKNTEAFF

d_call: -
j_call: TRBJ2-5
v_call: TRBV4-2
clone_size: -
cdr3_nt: TGTGCCAGCAGCCGCAGCCGAGAGACCCAGTACTTC
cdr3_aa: CASSRSRETQYF

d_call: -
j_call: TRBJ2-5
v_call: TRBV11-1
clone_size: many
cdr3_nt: TGTGCCAGCAGCTTAGTTTACAGTCAAGAGACCCAGTACTTC
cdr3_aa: CASSLVYSQETQYF

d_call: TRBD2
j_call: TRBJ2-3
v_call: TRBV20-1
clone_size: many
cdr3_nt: TGCAGTGCTAGAGACCTAGCGGGAGGGCCATGGGGCGTAGATACGCAGTATTTT
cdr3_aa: CSARDLAGGPWGVDTQYF

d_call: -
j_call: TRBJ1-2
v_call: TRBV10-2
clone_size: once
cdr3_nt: TGCGCCAGCAGTGAGTTGCAGGGCGGAGGCTACACCTTC
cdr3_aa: CASSELQGGGYTF

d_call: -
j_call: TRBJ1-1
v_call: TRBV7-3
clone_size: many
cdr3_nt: TGTGCCAGCAGCTTACTAGGGTCTAGCACTGAAGCTTTCTTT
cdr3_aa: CASSLLGSSTEAFF

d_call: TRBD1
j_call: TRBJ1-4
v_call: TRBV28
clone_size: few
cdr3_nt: TGTGCCAGCAGTTTATGGTCAGGGGGCGGGGAAAAACTGTTTTTT
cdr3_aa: CASSLWSGGGEKLFF

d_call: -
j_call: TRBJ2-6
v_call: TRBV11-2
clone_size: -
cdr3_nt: TGTGCCAGCAGCTTAGTTCTCTCTGGGGCCAACGTCCTGACTTTC
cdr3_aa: CASSLVLSGANVLTF

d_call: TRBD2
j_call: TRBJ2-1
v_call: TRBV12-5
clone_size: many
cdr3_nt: TGTGCTAGTGGTTTACTAGCGGGGAAAACTGAGCAGTTCTTC
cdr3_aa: CASGLLAGKTEQFF

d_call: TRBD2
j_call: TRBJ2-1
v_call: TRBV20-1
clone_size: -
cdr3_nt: TGCAGTGCGTCTCTCCCAGCGGGGCCCTCCTACAATGAGCAGTTCTTC
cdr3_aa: CSASLPAGPSYNEQFF

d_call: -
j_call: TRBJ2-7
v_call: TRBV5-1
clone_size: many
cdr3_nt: TGCGCCAGCAGCATCCGGGACCTCTACGAGCAGTACTTC
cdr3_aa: CASSIRDLYEQYF

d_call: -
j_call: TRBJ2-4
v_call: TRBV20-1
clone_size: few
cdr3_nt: TGCAGTGCCCTTCTAGGTCAGGCGGTGGGAGTTCCCAAAAACATTCAGTACTTC
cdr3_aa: CSALLGQAVGVPKNIQYF

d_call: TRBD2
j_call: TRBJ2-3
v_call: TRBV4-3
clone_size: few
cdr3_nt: TGCGCCAGCAGCCAATCGGCAAGCGGGATGGCAGATACGCAGTATTTT
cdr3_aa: CASSQSASGMADTQYF

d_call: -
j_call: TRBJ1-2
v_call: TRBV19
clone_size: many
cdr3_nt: TGTGCCAGTAGTCTGAAGACGGTTAACTATGGCTACACCTTC
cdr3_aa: CASSLKTVNYGYTF

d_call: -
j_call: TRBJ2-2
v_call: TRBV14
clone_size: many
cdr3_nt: TGTGCCAGCAGCCAAGATCCGGGACGAAGGAACACCGGGGAGCTGTTTTTT
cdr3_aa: CASSQDPGRRNTGELFF

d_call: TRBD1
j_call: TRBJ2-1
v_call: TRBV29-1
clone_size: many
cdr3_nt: TGCAGCGGGACAGGAAGCTCCTACAATGAGCAGTTCTTC
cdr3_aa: CSGTGSSYNEQFF

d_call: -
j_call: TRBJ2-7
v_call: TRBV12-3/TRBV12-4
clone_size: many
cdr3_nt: TGTGCCAGCACCGACGGGATTGCCTACGAGCAGTACTTC
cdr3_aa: CASTDGIAYEQYF

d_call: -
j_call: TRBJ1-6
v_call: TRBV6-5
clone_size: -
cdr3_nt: TGTGCCAGCAGCCGACAGGACCCAAATTCACCCCTCCACTTT
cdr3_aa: CASSRQDPNSPLHF

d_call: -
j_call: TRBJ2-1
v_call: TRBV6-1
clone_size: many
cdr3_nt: TGTGCCACCAAGAGACGCGGGGGCGTCTACAATGAGCAGTTCTTC
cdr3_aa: CATKRRGGVYNEQFF

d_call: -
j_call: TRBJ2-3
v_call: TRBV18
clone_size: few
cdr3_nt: TGTGCCAGCTCACCGTCAGGGTTGGGCACAGATACGCAGTATTTT
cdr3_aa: CASSPSGLGTDTQYF